This TCR beta chain was profiled in a study of shared clonotypes between healthy human individuals. Overall study context: Participating donors consisted of two women and a few men aged 18 to 49.

V trimming: 2 bases; J trimming: 0 bases; junction bases outside the gene matches: 8. The CDR3 runs to 17 residues. Germline CDR1 SGHRS, CDR2 YFSETQ. This clone came up once. Under the authors' procedure: Junction-only immunoSEQ sequences carried no quality scores, so filtering differed. The assay was immunoSEQ multiplex PCR, and TCRdb's table has in-frame clones only and misses some. V, J and clone size were drawn from that table, and D and trimming were deduced from the DNA. The sample contains some 1,100,000 clones, 75% to 85% of which appear only once. The receptor's source is a man between 18 and 35 years old in good health. Some clones in this sample may be carry-over from other donors' samples. Sequencing was done on a sample of memory CD4+ T cells from PBMCs. The subset here: CD45RA-negative fraction. V usage is TRBV5-1 and J usage is TRBJ1-1; 9 nucleotides match TRBD1. In DNA form, the CDR3 reads TGCGCCAGCAGCTTCGATGGACAGGGGACGTTGAACACTGAAGCTTTCTTT. Amino acids: CASSFDGQGTLNTEAFF. Combining the CDR3 with reference TRBV5-1 and TRBJ1-1 gives the whole variable domain KAGVTQTPRYLIKTRGQQVTLSCSPISGHRSVSWYQQTPGQGLQFLFEYFSETQRNKGNFPGRFSGRQFSNSRSEMNVSTLELGDSALYLCASSFDGQGTLNTEAFFGQGTRLTVV.